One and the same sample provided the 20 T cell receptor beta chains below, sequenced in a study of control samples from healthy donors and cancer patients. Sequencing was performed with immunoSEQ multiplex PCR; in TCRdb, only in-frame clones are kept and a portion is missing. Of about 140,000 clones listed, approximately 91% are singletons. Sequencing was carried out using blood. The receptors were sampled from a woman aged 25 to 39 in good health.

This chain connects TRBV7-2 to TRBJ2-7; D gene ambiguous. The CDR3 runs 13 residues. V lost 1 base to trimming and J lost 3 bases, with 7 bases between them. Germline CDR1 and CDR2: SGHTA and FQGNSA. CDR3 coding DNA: TGTGCCAGCAGCTTAGTCCGGCTCTACGAGCAGTACTTC. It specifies CASSLVRLYEQYF.

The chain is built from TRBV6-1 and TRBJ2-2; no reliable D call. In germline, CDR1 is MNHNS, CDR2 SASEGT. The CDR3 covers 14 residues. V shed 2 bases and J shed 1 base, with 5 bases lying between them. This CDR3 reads CASSELWNTGELFF. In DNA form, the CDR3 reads TGTGCCAGCAGTGAACTGTGGAACACCGGGGAGCTGTTTTTT.

CDR3 in DNA: TGCGCCAGCAGCTTGGAAGGGGGCGCGTCTTCGTTCGCTTTCTTT. Its protein is CASSLEGGASSFAFF. The genes are TRBV5-1 and TRBJ1-1; 7 nucleotides line up with TRBD1. The CDR3 covers 15 residues. The germline V gene encodes CDR1 SGHRS and CDR2 YFSETQ. After removal of 0 bases from V and 11 bases from J, the junction contained 13 bases not matched to a gene.

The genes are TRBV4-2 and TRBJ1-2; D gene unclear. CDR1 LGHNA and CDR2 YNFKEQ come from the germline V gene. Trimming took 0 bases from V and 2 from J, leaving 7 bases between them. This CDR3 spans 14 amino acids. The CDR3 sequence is CASSQDGQNYGYTF. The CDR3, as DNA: TGTGCCAGCAGCCAAGATGGGCAGAACTATGGCTACACCTTC.

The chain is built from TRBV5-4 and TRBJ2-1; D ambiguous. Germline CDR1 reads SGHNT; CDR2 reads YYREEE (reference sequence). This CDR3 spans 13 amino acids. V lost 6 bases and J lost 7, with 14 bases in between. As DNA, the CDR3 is TGTGCCAGCACCCCTACCCCGGTGAATGAGCAGTTCTTC. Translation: CASTPTPVNEQFF.

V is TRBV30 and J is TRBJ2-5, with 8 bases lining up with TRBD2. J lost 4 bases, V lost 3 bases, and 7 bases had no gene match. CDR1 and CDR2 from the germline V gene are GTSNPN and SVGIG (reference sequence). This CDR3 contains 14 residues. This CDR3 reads CAWRRGGRPETQYF. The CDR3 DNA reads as TGTGCCTGGAGGAGGGGCGGGAGGCCAGAGACCCAGTACTTC.

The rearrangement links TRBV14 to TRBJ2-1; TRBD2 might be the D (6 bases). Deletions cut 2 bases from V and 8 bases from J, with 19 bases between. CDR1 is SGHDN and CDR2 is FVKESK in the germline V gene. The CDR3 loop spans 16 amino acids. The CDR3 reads CASSQLASLPGDEQFF. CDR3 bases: TGTGCCAGCAGCCAACTAGCGTCTCTCCCGGGGGATGAGCAGTTCTTC. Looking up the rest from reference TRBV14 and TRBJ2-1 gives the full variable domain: EAGVTQFPSHSVIEKGQTVTLRCDPISGHDNLYWYRRVMGKEIKFLLHFVKESKQDESGMPNNRFLAERTGGTYSTLKVQPAELEDSGVYFCASSQLASLPGDEQFFGPGTRLTVL.

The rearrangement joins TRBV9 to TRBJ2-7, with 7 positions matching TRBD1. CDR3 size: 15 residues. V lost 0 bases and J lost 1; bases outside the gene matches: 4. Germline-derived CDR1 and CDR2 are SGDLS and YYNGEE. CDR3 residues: CASSVGQGDSYEQYF. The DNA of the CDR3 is TGTGCCAGCAGCGTAGGACAGGGAGATTCCTACGAGCAGTACTTC.

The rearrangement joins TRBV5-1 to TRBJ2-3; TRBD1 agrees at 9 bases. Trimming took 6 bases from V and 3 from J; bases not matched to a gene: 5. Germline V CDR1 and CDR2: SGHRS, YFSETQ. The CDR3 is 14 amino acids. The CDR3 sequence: CASTPTGGTDTQYF. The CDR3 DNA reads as TGCGCCAGCACCCCGACAGGGGGGACAGATACGCAGTATTTT. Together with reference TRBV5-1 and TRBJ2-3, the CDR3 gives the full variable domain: KAGVTQTPRYLIKTRGQQVTLSCSPISGHRSVSWYQQTPGQGLQFLFEYFSETQRNKGNFPGRFSGRQFSNSRSEMNVSTLELGDSALYLCASTPTGGTDTQYFGPGTRLTVL.

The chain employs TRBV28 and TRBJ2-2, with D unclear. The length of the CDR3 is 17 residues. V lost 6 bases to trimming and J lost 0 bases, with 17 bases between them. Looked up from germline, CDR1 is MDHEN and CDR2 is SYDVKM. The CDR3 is CASSFPARATNTGELFF. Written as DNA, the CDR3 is TGTGCCAGCAGCTTTCCTGCTAGGGCTACGAACACCGGGGAGCTGTTTTTT.

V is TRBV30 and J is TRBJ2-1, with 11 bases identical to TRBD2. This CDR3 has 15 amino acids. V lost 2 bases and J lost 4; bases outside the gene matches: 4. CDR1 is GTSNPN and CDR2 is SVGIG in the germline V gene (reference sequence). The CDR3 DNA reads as TGTGCCTGGAGTCGCGGGACTAGCGGTTACAATGAGCAGTTCTTC. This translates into CAWSRGTSGYNEQFF.

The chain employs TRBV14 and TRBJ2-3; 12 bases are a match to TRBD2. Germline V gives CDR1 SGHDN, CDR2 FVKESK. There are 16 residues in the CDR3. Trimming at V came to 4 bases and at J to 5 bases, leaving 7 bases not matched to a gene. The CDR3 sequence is CASSRRLAGEGDTQYF. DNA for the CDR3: TGTGCCAGCAGCCGACGACTAGCGGGAGAGGGAGATACGCAGTATTTT.

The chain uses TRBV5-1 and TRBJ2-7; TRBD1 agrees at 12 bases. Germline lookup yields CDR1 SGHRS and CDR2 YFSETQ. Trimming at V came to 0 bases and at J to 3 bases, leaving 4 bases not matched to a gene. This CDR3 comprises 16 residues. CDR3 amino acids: CASSLVGTGGNYEQYF. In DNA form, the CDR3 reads TGCGCCAGCAGCTTGGTCGGGACAGGGGGCAACTACGAGCAGTACTTC.

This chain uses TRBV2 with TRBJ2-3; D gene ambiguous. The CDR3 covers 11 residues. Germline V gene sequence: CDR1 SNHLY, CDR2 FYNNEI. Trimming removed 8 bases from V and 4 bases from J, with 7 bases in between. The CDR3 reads CASGSADTQYF. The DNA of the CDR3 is TGTGCCAGCGGGTCTGCAGATACGCAGTATTTT.

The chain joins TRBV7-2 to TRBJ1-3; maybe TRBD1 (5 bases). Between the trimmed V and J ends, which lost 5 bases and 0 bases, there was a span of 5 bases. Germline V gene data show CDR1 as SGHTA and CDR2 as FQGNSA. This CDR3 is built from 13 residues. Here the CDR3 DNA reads TGTGCCAGCAGCGGGACCTCTGGAAACACCATATATTTT. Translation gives CASSGTSGNTIYF.

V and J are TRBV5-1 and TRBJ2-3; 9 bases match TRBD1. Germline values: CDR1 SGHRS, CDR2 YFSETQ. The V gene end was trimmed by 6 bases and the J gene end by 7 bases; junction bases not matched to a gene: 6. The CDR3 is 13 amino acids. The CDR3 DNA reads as TGCGCCAGCATAGGGGACAGGGACAATACGCAGTATTTT. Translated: CASIGDRDNTQYF.

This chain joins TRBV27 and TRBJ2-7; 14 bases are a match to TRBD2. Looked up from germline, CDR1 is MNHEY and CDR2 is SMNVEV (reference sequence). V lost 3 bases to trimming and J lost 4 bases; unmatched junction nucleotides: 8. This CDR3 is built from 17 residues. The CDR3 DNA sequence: TGTGCCAGCAGTTTCACCCCGGGACTAGCGGGAGTTTACGAGCAGTACTTC. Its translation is CASSFTPGLAGVYEQYF.

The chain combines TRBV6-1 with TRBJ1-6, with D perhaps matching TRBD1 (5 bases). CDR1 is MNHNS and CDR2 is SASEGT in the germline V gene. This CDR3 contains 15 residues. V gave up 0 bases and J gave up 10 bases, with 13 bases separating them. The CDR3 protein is CASSEAVGEGSPLHF. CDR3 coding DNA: TGTGCCAGCAGTGAAGCAGTAGGGGAGGGGTCACCCCTCCACTTT.

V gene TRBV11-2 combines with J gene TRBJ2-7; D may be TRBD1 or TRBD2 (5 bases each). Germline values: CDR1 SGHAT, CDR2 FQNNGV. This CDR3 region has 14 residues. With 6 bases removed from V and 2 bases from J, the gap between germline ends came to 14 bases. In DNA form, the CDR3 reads TGTGCCAGCAGTGGGTCGGGGACCCCCTACGAGCAGTACTTC. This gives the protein CASSGSGTPYEQYF.

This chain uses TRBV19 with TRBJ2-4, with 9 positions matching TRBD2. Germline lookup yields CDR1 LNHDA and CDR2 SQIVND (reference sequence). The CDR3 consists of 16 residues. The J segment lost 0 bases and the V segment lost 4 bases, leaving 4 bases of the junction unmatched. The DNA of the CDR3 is TGTGCCAGTAGTAGACTAGCGGCCCTAGCCAAAAACATTCAGTACTTC. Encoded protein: CASSRLAALAKNIQYF.